The clone carrying this TCR beta chain was counted between two and nine times. Its specificity is unknown. This record belongs to a study of identical twins. TCRdb re-analysed the 5' RACE reads in MiXCR, keeping a single row per CDR3 protein. The data contain about 220,000 distinct CDR3 sequences, 6% to 9% of them seen just once; the ten biggest clones take up 1.5% to 2.5%. Findings and caveats of the study: Whereas memory repertoires showed no such difference, abundant cord blood beta clonotypes carried fewer insertions. For monozygotic twins, models underestimated out-of-frame TCR alpha sharing.

V shed 0 bases, J shed 0 bases, and the junction held 4 bases outside the gene matches. There are 18 residues in the CDR3. The germline CDR1 and CDR2 sequences are LGHNA and YSLEER. These data also formed part of another study, on yellow fever vaccine responses in identical twins.

The V and J genes are TRBV4-3 and TRBJ2-3; 12 nucleotides match TRBD2. Sequencing input: memory (CD45RO+) T cells sorted from blood. This TCR derives from a woman aged 18-29 years in good health. DNA of the CDR3: TGCGCCAGCAGCCAAGATGGACTAGCGGGGTCTAGCACAGATACGCAGTATTTT. This translates into CASSQDGLAGSSTDTQYF.